This T cell receptor (beta chain) was profiled in a study of T cells in Graves' hyperthyroidism and ophthalmopathy. Study-level results: Blood held most thyroid clonotypes expanded above 0.001 frequency.

V dropped 6 bases and J dropped 7; count of bases not matched to a gene: 5. The CDR3 is 13 residues long. This clonotype came up a few times. Its antigen is not identified. Any patient presenting with uncontrolled infection, other autoimmune disease, pregnancy or lactation was left out. RNA transcripts provided the source from which TCR beta CDR3 regions were amplified. HTBI primers were used for first-round RT-PCR of the TCR CDR3. TCRdb used MiXCR to reprocess the multiplex PCR reads, holding one entry per CDR3 protein. The repertoire holds roughly 500,000 distinct CDR3 sequences, with 16% as singletons.

The chain combines TRBV12-3 or TRBV12-4 with TRBJ2-1; TRBD2 aligns across 8 bases. The source material was blood. The sequence was collected from a woman aged 25-40 years with Graves' ophthalmopathy. The CDR3 DNA reads TGTGCCAGCAGAGCGGGAGTCCTAAATGAGCAGTTCTTC. It encodes CASRAGVLNEQFF.